The 27 T cell receptor beta chains in this list originate from one sample, sequenced in a study of CD8+ T cells in alopecia areata. cDNA prepared by RNA extraction and subsequent reverse transcription served as the template for sequencing. Clones were sequenced by immunoSEQ multiplex PCR, and TCRdb holds only the in-frame ones, with some missing. The sample contains approximately 120,000 clones, around 50% of which appear only once. The sequenced material came from NKG2D-low CD8+ T cells sorted from blood. These receptors all come from a human donor with alopecia areata.

This clone was seen only a few times. The genes are TRBV28 and TRBJ2-7; the D gene is possibly TRBD1 (6 bases). Trimming removed 8 bases at V and 2 bases at J, with 10 bases between. Per the germline V gene, CDR1 is MDHEN and CDR2 is SYDVKM. The CDR3 runs to 12 residues. CDR3 sequence: CASHTGPYEQYF. In DNA form, the CDR3 reads TGTGCCAGCCACACAGGGCCCTACGAGCAGTACTTC.

This clone was observed once. The gene calls are TRBV29-1 and TRBJ1-1; no definite D call. The CDR3 is 12 residues long. Trimming left V 3 bases short and J 7 bases short, with 12 bases between. Germline V lookup: CDR1 SQVTM, CDR2 ANQGSEA. For the CDR3, the DNA is TGCAGCGTTGATACCGGGAACTATGAAGCTTTCTTT. Translation: CSVDTGNYEAFF.

The chain combines TRBV2 with TRBJ2-5, with 9 bases identical to TRBD1. V was clipped by 6 bases and J by 3 bases; unmatched bases: 14. The CDR3 has 17 residues. The germline V gene encodes CDR1 SNHLY and CDR2 FYNNEI. CDR3 sequence: CASSAPRTGEEKETQYF. The CDR3 DNA sequence: TGTGCCAGCAGCGCCCCCCGGACAGGGGAGGAGAAAGAGACCCAGTACTTC.

This CDR3 is CASSLSGSGDNEQFF. The CDR3 DNA reads TGTGCCAGCTCACTAAGCGGGAGCGGCGACAATGAGCAGTTCTTC. The V gene is TRBV18, the J gene TRBJ2-1; 8 bases are shared with TRBD2. Germline CDR1 and CDR2: KGHSH and LQKENI. Trimming removed 4 bases from V and 5 bases from J; junction bases left unmatched: 7. The CDR3 has 15 residues. The variable domain in full, with the rest retrieved from reference TRBV18 and TRBJ2-1, is NAGVMQNPRHLVRRRGQEARLRCSPMKGHSHVYWYRQLPEEGLKFMVYLQKENIIDESGMPKERFSAEFPKEGPSILRIQQVVRGDSAAYFCASSLSGSGDNEQFFGPGTRLTVL.

The sample holds a few counts of this clone. The chain employs TRBV29-1 and TRBJ2-1; 13 bases line up with TRBD2. Germline values: CDR1 SQVTM, CDR2 ANQGSEA. With 8 bases clipped from V and 8 bases from J, the junction kept 6 bases outside the gene matches. CDR3 length: 13 residues. This CDR3 reads CSPRTSGSYEQFF. The CDR3, as DNA: TGCAGCCCCCGGACTAGCGGGAGCTATGAGCAGTTCTTC.

This chain links TRBV11-2 with TRBJ2-1; the match to TRBD1 covers 9 bases. The V gene's germline CDR1 is SGHAT and CDR2 FQNNGV. With V trimmed by 5 bases and J by 8 bases, 7 bases remained unmatched. This CDR3 has 14 amino acids. CDR3 sequence: CASSPGQGWYEQFF. The CDR3 nucleotides are TGTGCCAGCAGCCCGGGACAGGGCTGGTATGAGCAGTTCTTC.

J is TRBJ2-3 and V is TRBV2; D call uncertain. This CDR3 comprises 15 residues. CDR1 SNHLY and CDR2 FYNNEI come from the germline V gene. Trimming took off 3 bases at V and 0 bases at J, with 10 bases between the two ends. CDR3 coding DNA: TGTGCCAGCAGTGACACGTCTCCTAGCACAGATACGCAGTATTTT. This sequence encodes CASSDTSPSTDTQYF.

The chain carries TRBV27 and TRBJ1-1; no definite D call. This CDR3 comprises 12 residues. V lost 1 base, J lost 0 bases, and 0 bases lay in between. CDR1 and CDR2 from the germline V gene are MNHEY and SMNVEV (reference sequence). The CDR3 bases are TGTGCCAGCAGTTTATTGAACACTGAAGCTTTCTTT. Translated, it gives CASSLLNTEAFF.

The genes are TRBV5-1 and TRBJ2-3; weak D call: TRBD1 (6 bases). V gave up 0 bases and J gave up 5 bases, with 16 bases separating them. The CDR3 spans 16 residues. The germline CDR1 and CDR2 sequences are SGHRS and YFSETQ. The CDR3 sequence: CASSLGTVGSGDTQYF. DNA of the CDR3: TGCGCCAGCAGCTTGGGGACAGTGGGTTCGGGAGATACGCAGTATTTT.

This clone was seen only a few times. J is TRBJ1-1 and V is TRBV30; tentatively, D is TRBD1 (6 bases). Trimming took 3 bases from V and 4 from J, leaving 15 bases between them. CDR3 length equals 14 residues. Germline V gene lookup returns CDR1 GTSNPN and CDR2 SVGIG (reference sequence). The CDR3 sequence: CAWRESEGGTEAFF. CDR3 nucleotide sequence: TGTGCCTGGAGAGAAAGCGAGGGGGGCACTGAAGCTTTCTTT.

This clone was observed a handful of times. The chain combines TRBV5-6 with TRBJ2-1; D is unresolved. V gave up 4 bases and J gave up 9 bases, with 17 bases separating them. The CDR3 sequence is 14 residues long. The V gene's germline CDR1 is SGHDT and CDR2 YYEEEE. The CDR3: CASSAGSFVGEQFF. In nucleotides, the CDR3 is TGTGCCAGCAGCGCCGGCTCCTTTGTAGGTGAGCAGTTCTTC.

This chain links TRBV2 with TRBJ2-7; 9 bases line up with TRBD1. The V gene's germline CDR1 is SNHLY and CDR2 FYNNEI. The CDR3 sequence is 15 residues long. With V trimmed by 3 bases and J by 1 base, 4 bases remained unmatched. The CDR3 DNA reads as TGTGCCAGCAGTGACGCGGGGACAGGGTCCTACGAGCAGTACTTC. It is translated as CASSDAGTGSYEQYF.

The chain joins TRBV6-1 to TRBJ2-5; D perhaps matches TRBD1 (7 bases). The germline CDR1 and CDR2 sequences are MNHNS and SASEGT. The CDR3 runs to 16 residues. Trimming removed 2 bases from V and 0 bases from J, with 13 bases in between. The CDR3 DNA reads as TGTGCCAGCAGTGAATGGAGGGGGCAGAACCAAGAGACCCAGTACTTC. It translates to CASSEWRGQNQETQYF.

This clone was detected a few times. The V gene is TRBV2, the J gene TRBJ2-1, with D perhaps matching TRBD2 (7 bases). Between the trimmed V and J ends, which lost 1 base and 4 bases, there was a span of 17 bases. The CDR3 runs to 17 residues. The germline CDR1 and CDR2 sequences are SNHLY and FYNNEI. Here the CDR3 reads CASSEVSYREGYNEQFF. The CDR3 region has the DNA TGTGCCAGCAGTGAAGTCTCTTACAGGGAGGGTTACAATGAGCAGTTCTTC.

The chain is built from TRBV29-1 and TRBJ1-1; D is perhaps TRBD1 (6 bases). Germline V gene data show CDR1 as SQVTM and CDR2 as ANQGSEA. The CDR3 length is 12 residues. Trimming shortened V by 4 bases and J by 0 bases, and 6 bases separated the two germline ends. The CDR3 region has the DNA TGCAGCGTTGGGACAGTGAACACTGAAGCTTTCTTT. This gives the protein CSVGTVNTEAFF.

This clone was detected a few times. The rearrangement links TRBV29-1 to TRBJ2-6; D remains unclear. CDR3 length: 12 amino acids. Looked up from germline, CDR1 is SQVTM and CDR2 is ANQGSEA. Trimming removed 6 bases at V and 3 bases at J, with 6 bases between. This CDR3 is CSVPGGANVLTF. DNA for the CDR3: TGCAGCGTCCCGGGTGGGGCCAACGTCCTGACTTTC.

The gene calls are TRBV30 and TRBJ1-2; D is undetermined. Germline V gene lookup returns CDR1 GTSNPN and CDR2 SVGIG (reference sequence). The V and J ends lost 2 bases and 4 bases respectively, with 11 bases between them. This CDR3 has 13 amino acids. CDR3 bases: TGTGCCTGGAGTATGGGCAGCTCCTATGGCTACACCTTC. Its translation: CAWSMGSSYGYTF.

A few counts support this clone. The V gene is TRBV29-1, the J gene TRBJ2-1; D remains ambiguous. From germline, CDR1 is SQVTM and CDR2 ANQGSEA. Trimming removed 0 bases at V and 0 bases at J, with 6 bases between. This CDR3 region has 14 residues. CDR3 protein: CSVEEDRSYNEQFF. CDR3 sequence (DNA): TGCAGCGTTGAAGAGGACCGCTCCTACAATGAGCAGTTCTTC.

This rearrangement joins TRBV2 to TRBJ2-1, with 7 bases lining up with TRBD1. The CDR3 is 15 amino acids. Per the germline V gene, CDR1 is SNHLY and CDR2 is FYNNEI. The junction had 5 bases not matched to a gene; V was cut back by 6 bases and J by 0 bases. The CDR3 protein is CASRGDSSSYNEQFF. The DNA for the CDR3 is TGTGCCAGCAGGGGGGACAGTAGCTCCTACAATGAGCAGTTCTTC.

The chain uses TRBV2 and TRBJ2-5; D is uncertain. From germline, CDR1 is SNHLY and CDR2 FYNNEI. V shed 7 bases and J shed 5 bases, with 5 bases lying between them. The CDR3 is made up of 10 amino acids. DNA for the CDR3: TGTGCCAGCACCAGGGAGACCCAGTACTTC. Residues: CASTRETQYF. Full variable domain (outside the CDR3, taken from reference TRBV2 and TRBJ2-5): EPEVTQTPSHQVTQMGQEVILRCVPISNHLYFYWYRQILGQKVEFLVSFYNNEISEKSEIFDDQFSVERPDGSNFTLKIRSTKLEDSAMYFCASTRETQYFGPGTRLLVL.

This clone appeared a few times. The genes are TRBV29-1 and TRBJ1-4; possibly TRBD1 for D (5 bases). V gave up 5 bases and J gave up 5 bases, with 12 bases separating them. The CDR3 has 13 amino acids. Per germline, CDR1 SQVTM and CDR2 ANQGSEA. CDR3 in DNA: TGCAGCGTTAGCGAGACAGAGAATGAAAAACTGTTTTTT. Its protein product is CSVSETENEKLFF.

J is TRBJ2-7 and V is TRBV14; D call uncertain. The CDR3 runs to 15 residues. Germline V gene data show CDR1 as SGHDN and CDR2 as FVKESK. The V gene lost 2 bases and the J gene lost 3 bases, with 14 bases spanning the gap. The CDR3 sequence is CASSQRSSASYEQYF. The CDR3 region has the DNA TGTGCCAGCAGCCAAAGGTCCAGCGCGAGCTACGAGCAGTACTTC.

This chain uses TRBV7-6 with TRBJ2-5; D is undetermined. Germline values: CDR1 SGHVS, CDR2 FNYEAQ. Trimming cost V 2 bases and J 3 bases, with 4 bases left between them. This CDR3 is built from 12 residues. The CDR3 nucleotides read TGTGCCAGCAGCTTACTGGAAGAGACCCAGTACTTC. Translating it yields CASSLLEETQYF.

Comments on this clone: In the same sample, other DNA sequences code for this CDR3. The gene calls are TRBV29-1 and TRBJ2-7; possible D gene TRBD2, 5 bases. The CDR3 has 12 amino acids. CDR1 and CDR2 from the germline V gene are SQVTM and ANQGSEA. Between the trimmed V and J ends, which lost 3 bases and 3 bases, there was a span of 9 bases. The CDR3 coding sequence is TGCAGCGTTGAGGCGGCGGGCTACGAGCAGTACTTC. This translates into CSVEAAGYEQYF.

This clone has a handful of counts. The V gene is TRBV5-1, the J gene TRBJ2-1, with 13 bases matching TRBD2. The CDR3 runs 15 residues. Germline CDR1 SGHRS, CDR2 YFSETQ. V shed 2 bases, J shed 9 bases, and the junction held 5 bases outside the gene matches. The CDR3 protein is CASSFTSGGAREQFF. The CDR3 nucleotides are TGCGCCAGCAGCTTTACTAGCGGGGGGGCGCGTGAGCAGTTCTTC.

This clone turned up a few times. The rearrangement uses TRBV5-6 and TRBJ2-6; no definite D call. Germline CDR1 reads SGHDT; CDR2 reads YYEEEE. Trimming removed 4 bases from V and 0 bases from J, with 8 bases in between. The CDR3 runs 15 residues. CDR3 in amino acids: CASSPVYSGANVLTF. CDR3 bases: TGTGCCAGCAGCCCGGTGTACTCTGGGGCCAACGTCCTGACTTTC.

V is TRBV27 and J is TRBJ2-7, with a tentative D call TRBD1 (5 bases). Germline loops: CDR1 MNHEY, CDR2 SMNVEV (reference sequence). There are 11 residues in the CDR3. The V gene lost 5 bases and the J gene lost 5 bases, with 7 bases spanning the gap. In DNA form, the CDR3 reads TGTGCCAGCAGTACAGGTAACGAGCAGTACTTC. It specifies CASSTGNEQYF.